This TCR beta chain was retrieved from a study of cytomegalovirus exposure and HLA in healthy donors. Broader study findings: In a later analysis, V- and J-gene trimming of beta chains associated with a DCLRE1C missense variant, replicated independently. Sequencing likely produced, as an artifact, a cluster of highly shared sequence variants. Near-uniform donor sequencing depth was presumed by presence/absence analyses.

The study ran its PCR with 60 Vbeta and 13 Jbeta primers. Measured with immunoSEQ multiplex PCR; TCRdb has only the in-frame clones, and not every one. The repertoire has about 150,000 clones, 75% to 90% of them found once; the top ten carry less than 3.5%. The CDR3 totals 15 residues. Germline CDR1 and CDR2: SGHNT and YYREEE (reference sequence). V dropped 1 base and J dropped 1; count of bases not matched to a gene: 3. To note about this clone: Its antigen is still unknown.

This receptor was taken from a woman aged 30 to 39 in good health and CMV-seronegative. Specimen: PBMCs. The V call is TRBV5-4, the J call TRBJ2-3; 7 nucleotides match TRBD2. The CDR3 loop is CASSLPGLGTDTQYF. The DNA for the CDR3 is TGTGCCAGCAGCTTGCCTGGACTAGGCACAGATACGCAGTATTTT.